This T cell receptor beta chain came from a study of blood T cell repertoires in COVID-19. Overall study context: Donors in the United States, Italy and Spain gave samples during acute or convalescent COVID-19.

Adults between about 18 and 95 years of age took part from about two dozen US areas. Cohort placement rested on clinical history that participants reported themselves. This CDR3 has 14 residues. The germline V gene has CDR1 SEHNR and CDR2 FQNEAQ (reference sequence). The V and J ends lost 4 bases and 6 bases, in that order; junction bases with no gene match: 8. In the authors' workflow: Reference gene primer amplification yielded estimated nucleated cell counts. TCRdb's copy holds only in-frame clones and misses some; the assay was immunoSEQ multiplex PCR. Clone size and the V and J calls come from that table; the DNA yielded D and trimming. This sample has under 300,000 clones; about nine tenths occur once, and the top ten carry 1.5% to 2%.

The source material was PBMCs or T cells enriched from blood (not recorded which). This clonotype was sampled from a woman younger than 35 who had recovered from COVID-19. The chain employs TRBV7-9 and TRBJ1-2; 7 bases are shared with TRBD1. CDR3 nucleotides: TGTGCCAGCAGCTCCGAATCTACAGGGGATGGCTACACCTTC. Its protein product is CASSSESTGDGYTF. The variable domain in full, with the rest retrieved from reference TRBV7-9 and TRBJ1-2, is DTGVSQNPRHKITKRGQNVTFRCDPISEHNRLYWYRQTLGQGPEFLTYFQNEAQLEKSRLLSDRFSAERPKGSFSTLEIQRTEQGDSAMYLCASSSESTGDGYTFGSGTRLTVV.